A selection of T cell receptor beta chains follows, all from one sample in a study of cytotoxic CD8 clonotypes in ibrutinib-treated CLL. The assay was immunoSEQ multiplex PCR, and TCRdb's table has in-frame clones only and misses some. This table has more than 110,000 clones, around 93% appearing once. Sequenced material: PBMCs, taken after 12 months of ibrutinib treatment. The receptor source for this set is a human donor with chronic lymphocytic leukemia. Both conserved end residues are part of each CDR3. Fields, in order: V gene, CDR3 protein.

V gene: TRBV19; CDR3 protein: CASSPRTGGLSFYGYTF
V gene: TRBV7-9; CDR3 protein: CASSFPSGSQAKNIQYF
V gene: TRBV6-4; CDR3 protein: CASSGISNEQFF
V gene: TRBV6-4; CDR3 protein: CASGQGSGANVLTF
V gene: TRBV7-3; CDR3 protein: CASSLNGPGQGNNEQFF
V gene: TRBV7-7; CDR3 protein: CASSSDPSGQETQYF
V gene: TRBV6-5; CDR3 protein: CASSYGIGAIYDTIYF
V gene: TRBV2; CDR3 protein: CASLGLAVQETQYF
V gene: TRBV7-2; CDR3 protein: CASSPLTSPNNEQFF
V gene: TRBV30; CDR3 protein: CAWSIGQGTDTQYF
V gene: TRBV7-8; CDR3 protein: CASVLVGGASGANVLTF
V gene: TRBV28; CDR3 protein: CASSFSHRTGDMF
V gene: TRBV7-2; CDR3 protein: CASSVGLETDTQYF
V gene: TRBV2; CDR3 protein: CASSEVVSEAFF
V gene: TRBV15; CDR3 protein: CATSRRDKTTNEKLFF
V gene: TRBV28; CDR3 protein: CASSGNRGRSTNEKLFF
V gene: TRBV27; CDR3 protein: CASSLHRGRGNQPQHF
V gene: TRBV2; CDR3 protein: CASRPTAQGEKLFF
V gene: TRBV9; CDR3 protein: CASSRGRSSYNEQFF
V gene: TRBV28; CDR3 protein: CASSTGTYEQYF
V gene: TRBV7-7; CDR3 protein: CASSPSKDTEAFF
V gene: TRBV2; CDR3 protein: CASGGRETQYF
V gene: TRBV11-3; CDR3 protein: CASSNGQGAGEQFF
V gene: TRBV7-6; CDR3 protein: CASSLGKSRETQYF
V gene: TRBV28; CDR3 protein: CASSRGAGNNEQFF
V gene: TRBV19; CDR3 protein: CASSTSVAGNQPQHF
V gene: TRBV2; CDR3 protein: CASSEAGTETQYF
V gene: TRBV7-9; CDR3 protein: CASAPSSPGGTQYF
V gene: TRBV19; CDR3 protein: CASSIDAGNQPQHF
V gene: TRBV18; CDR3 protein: CASSRRDLWGVDEKLFF
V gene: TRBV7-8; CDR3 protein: CASSASSLAGASYEQYF
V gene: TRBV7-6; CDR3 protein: CASSNPGEQFF
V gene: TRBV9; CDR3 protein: CASSVHQDGYNEQFF
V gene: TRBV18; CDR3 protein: CASSPGRQEKLFF
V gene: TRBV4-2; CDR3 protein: CASSQEAWEGADTQYF
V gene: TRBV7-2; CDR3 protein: CASSLESWGAKNYEQYF
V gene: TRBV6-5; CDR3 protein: CASTRGVTDTQYF
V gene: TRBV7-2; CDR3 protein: CASSFSTSGRTEQYF
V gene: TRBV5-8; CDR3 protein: CASNAGQGETQYF
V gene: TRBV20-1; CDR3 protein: CSVKAVPEAFF
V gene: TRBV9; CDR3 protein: CASSVDGGEQYF
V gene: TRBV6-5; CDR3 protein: CASSYQTTGNEQYF
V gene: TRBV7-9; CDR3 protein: CASSLNTGNEAFF
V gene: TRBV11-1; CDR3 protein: CASSLLAGGPPDTQYF
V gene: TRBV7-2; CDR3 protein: CASSSGQQYEQYF
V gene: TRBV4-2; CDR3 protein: CASSQPPGQGAPGLHTGELFF
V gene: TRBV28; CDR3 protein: CASSLTVAEISGANVLTF
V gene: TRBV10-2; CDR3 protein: CASSDTRDTSYEQYF
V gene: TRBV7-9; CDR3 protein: CASRFDRDNEQFF